The 21 T cell receptor beta chains below come from one sample, sequenced in a study of CD8+ T cells in alopecia areata (dated by TCRdb to 2016 to 2019). Library preparation employed the immunoSEQ multiplex PCR assay. To provide template for TCR sequencing, every sample had RNA extracted and reverse transcribed into cDNA. Here the immuneACCESS table is served through TCRdb, limited to in-frame sequences with V and J called. Missing clones are a known gap in these copies; in checked studies unresolved V genes cover under half, and the rest lacks a known reason. The sample table shows around 160,000 clones, and roughly 50% are seen once. About 6.3% of the sample comes from the top ten. The sample comprised CD4+ T cells sorted from blood. All receptors derive from a human donor with alopecia areata.

Here the CDR3 reads CAWSQGSNQPQHF. The CDR3 DNA reads as TGTGCCTGGAGTCAAGGTAGCAATCAGCCCCAGCATTTT. This chain links TRBV30 with TRBJ1-5; D not resolved. Germline V gene sequence: CDR1 GTSNPN, CDR2 SVGIG (reference sequence). CDR3 length equals 13 residues. Trimming pared 2 bases from V and 0 bases from J, leaving 5 bases between.

The chain links TRBV7-2 to TRBJ1-2; 7 nucleotides agree with TRBD1. This CDR3 is 16 amino acids long. J lost 3 bases, V lost 1 base, and 8 bases had no gene match. Looked up from germline, CDR1 is SGHTA and CDR2 is FQGNSA. The DNA of the CDR3 is TGTGCCAGCAGCTTAGGAGGGGGCAGGGTAGACTATGGCTACACCTTC. Its protein product is CASSLGGGRVDYGYTF.

The chain has TRBV30 and TRBJ2-1, with TRBD2 identical over 9 bases. The V gene's germline CDR1 is GTSNPN and CDR2 SVGIG (reference sequence). This CDR3 region has 14 residues. Unmatched junction bases numbered 2, after V lost 1 base and J lost 4 bases. CDR3 sequence reads: CAWSGLAAYNEQFF. As DNA, the CDR3 is TGTGCCTGGAGTGGACTAGCGGCGTACAATGAGCAGTTCTTC.

With regard to this clone: One junction end disagrees with the germline gene, perhaps due to a read error. This chain connects TRBV7-7 to TRBJ2-7, with a weak D call TRBD1 (5 bases). Germline V gene lookup returns CDR1 SSHAT and CDR2 FNYEAQ (reference sequence). The CDR3 extends over 13 amino acids. CDR3 DNA: TGTGCTAGCAGCCGCGCCAGGGATTCCGAGCAGTACTTC. Translation gives CASSRARDSEQYF.

This clone was recorded a few times. The V call is TRBV28, the J call TRBJ2-1; D possibly corresponds to TRBD2 (6 bases). There are 11 residues in the CDR3. Trimming took 6 bases from V and 10 from J, leaving 10 bases between them. The V gene's germline CDR1 is MDHEN and CDR2 SYDVKM. The CDR3 nucleotides are TGTGCCAGCAGCCGAGGACTAGAGCAGTTCTTC. This gives the protein CASSRGLEQFF. The full variable domain, with the rest looked up from reference TRBV28 and TRBJ2-1, is DVKVTQSSRYLVKRTGEKVFLECVQDMDHENMFWYRQDPGLGLRLIYFSYDVKMKEKGDIPEGYSVSREKKERFSLILESASTNQTSMYLCASSRGLEQFFGPGTRLTVL.

This rearrangement joins TRBV30 to TRBJ1-2; D gene uncertain. Trimming took off 5 bases at V and 2 bases at J, with 15 bases between the two ends. This CDR3 has 14 residues. In germline, CDR1 is GTSNPN, CDR2 SVGIG (reference sequence). CDR3: CAWRFSGRNYGYTF. The CDR3 nucleotides are TGTGCCTGGCGGTTTTCAGGCCGAAACTATGGCTACACCTTC.

In this sample, this clone turned up a few times. V usage is TRBV7-2 and J usage is TRBJ2-3; 10 bases map to TRBD2. CDR3 size: 18 residues. Germline V gene lookup returns CDR1 SGHTA and CDR2 FQGNSA. V lost 3 bases, J lost 0 bases, and 9 bases stayed unmatched. CDR3 coding DNA: TGTGCCAGCAGCTTCGAGCGATTAGCGGGAGGCAGCACAGATACGCAGTATTTT. Its protein is CASSFERLAGGSTDTQYF.

This clone was observed a handful of times. V usage is TRBV28 and J usage is TRBJ2-7; unclear D gene. Germline V lookup: CDR1 MDHEN, CDR2 SYDVKM. CDR3 length equals 13 residues. Trimming cost V 8 bases and J 5 bases, with 16 bases left between them. The CDR3 sequence is CASGLLSFHEQYF. CDR3 DNA sequence: TGTGCCAGCGGCCTGTTGTCGTTCCACGAGCAGTACTTC.

This clone was observed a handful of times. The chain links TRBV10-3 to TRBJ2-1; 8 positions match TRBD2. Per germline, CDR1 ENHRY and CDR2 SYGVKD. V gave up 3 bases and J gave up 0 bases; unmatched junction bases: 4. The CDR3 runs 16 residues. The CDR3 DNA reads as TGTGCCATCAGTGACCAGAGCGGGAGCTCCTACAATGAGCAGTTCTTC. Translation: CAISDQSGSSYNEQFF.

CDR3 nucleotide sequence: TGCGCCAGCAGCCAAGAATTTGAGACCCAGTACTTC. It encodes CASSQEFETQYF. This chain connects TRBV4-3 to TRBJ2-5, with no clear D. This CDR3 is 12 amino acids long. CDR1 and CDR2 from the germline V gene are LGHNA and YSLEER. V was clipped by 0 bases and J by 5 bases, with 4 bases between them.

This clone occurred a few times. The genes are TRBV29-1 and TRBJ2-5; D not resolved. Germline loops: CDR1 SQVTM, CDR2 ANQGSEA. This CDR3 spans 13 amino acids. V was pared by 1 base and J by 4 bases, with 10 bases between. The CDR3 sequence is CSVEVNNPETQYF. Here the CDR3 DNA reads TGCAGCGTTGAAGTTAACAACCCAGAGACCCAGTACTTC.

The chain is built from TRBV6-4 and TRBJ2-1; a possible D gene is TRBD2 (6 bases). CDR1 and CDR2 (germline): MRHNA, SNTAGT. V lost 4 bases to trimming and J lost 9 bases, with 16 bases between them. CDR3 length: 14 amino acids. CDR3 coding DNA: TGTGCCAGCAGTGCCGGAGGGCTTGTAAGTGAGCAGTTCTTC. It is translated as CASSAGGLVSEQFF.

This chain connects TRBV29-1 to TRBJ1-1; tentatively, D is TRBD1 (5 bases). Germline CDR1 and CDR2: SQVTM and ANQGSEA. The V end lost 4 bases, the J end lost 7 bases, and 13 bases lay between the germline ends. This CDR3 region has 12 residues. CDR3 DNA: TGCAGCGTTGCTGTCGGGACCAATGAAGCTTTCTTT. This translates into CSVAVGTNEAFF.

Only a few counts were recorded for this clone. This rearrangement joins TRBV7-9 to TRBJ1-5; D remains ambiguous. CDR1 is SEHNR, CDR2 FQNEAQ, per germline (reference sequence). The CDR3 totals 14 residues. V lost 5 bases and J 5 bases, leaving 13 bases between the germline ends. In nucleotides, the CDR3 is TGTGCCAGCAGCCCCCTACAGCTGGATCAGCCCCAGCATTTT. It yields the protein CASSPLQLDQPQHF.

The genes are TRBV29-1 and TRBJ1-1; D gene uncertain. This CDR3 has 13 amino acids. Germline loops: CDR1 SQVTM, CDR2 ANQGSEA. V was pared by 3 bases and J by 2 bases, with 10 bases between. This chain's CDR3 is CSVERSLNTEAFF. The CDR3 DNA reads TGCAGCGTTGAGCGCAGCCTTAACACTGAAGCTTTCTTT.

Only a few counts were recorded for this clone. This rearrangement joins TRBV7-8 to TRBJ1-2; D unresolved. This CDR3 is 14 amino acids long. V was shortened by 0 bases and J by 3 bases, with 8 bases between the two germline ends. Germline CDR1 and CDR2: SGHVS and FQNEAQ. CDR3 protein: CASSLAGLDYGYTF. The CDR3 coding sequence is TGTGCCAGCAGCTTAGCAGGGTTGGACTATGGCTACACCTTC.

In its sample, this clone was seen a few times. The V gene is TRBV19, the J gene TRBJ2-1, with 10 bases fitting TRBD2. J was trimmed by 6 bases and V by 8 bases; bases with no gene match: 4. This CDR3 spans 13 amino acids. Looked up from germline, CDR1 is LNHDA and CDR2 is SQIVND (reference sequence). The CDR3: CASLSGRANEQFF. The DNA of the CDR3 is TGTGCCAGTCTCAGCGGGAGGGCCAATGAGCAGTTCTTC.

V usage is TRBV5-1 and J usage is TRBJ2-1; no clear D gene. The CDR3 length is 14 residues. Germline CDR1 SGHRS, CDR2 YFSETQ. V was pared by 0 bases and J by 6 bases, with 10 bases between. The CDR3 sequence is CASSLGVVGNEQFF. The CDR3 region has the DNA TGCGCCAGCAGCTTGGGGGTAGTGGGCAATGAGCAGTTCTTC.

This clone was observed a few times. This chain joins TRBV5-1 and TRBJ2-7, with 10 nucleotides matching TRBD1. The CDR3 consists of 14 residues. CDR1 SGHRS and CDR2 YFSETQ come from the germline V gene. Trimming took 4 bases from V and 3 from J; bases not matched to a gene: 4. The DNA of the CDR3 is TGCGCCAGCAGCCAGGGACAGGGGCTCTACGAGCAGTACTTC. Translation gives CASSQGQGLYEQYF.

The chain links TRBV30 to TRBJ1-5; a weak D match, TRBD1 (6 bases). V gave up 5 bases and J gave up 4 bases, with 15 bases separating them. The CDR3 covers 14 residues. CDR1 GTSNPN and CDR2 SVGIG come from the germline V gene (reference sequence). Here the CDR3 reads CAWARTDLNQPQHF. The CDR3 DNA reads as TGTGCCTGGGCTAGGACAGACCTTAATCAGCCCCAGCATTTT.

The V and J genes are TRBV7-6 and TRBJ2-3; D may correspond to TRBD1 or TRBD2 (5 bases each). CDR1 is SGHVS and CDR2 is FNYEAQ in the germline V gene. The CDR3 sequence is 16 residues long. V lost 5 bases and J 4 bases, leaving 19 bases between the germline ends. CDR3 nucleotide sequence: TGTGCCAGCAGCAAACAGCCGGGACCCAGCGCAGATACGCAGTATTTT. Protein sequence: CASSKQPGPSADTQYF.